The rows below give T cell receptor beta chains drawn from one sample of a study of cytomegalovirus exposure and HLA in healthy donors. The repertoire was sequenced with immunoSEQ multiplex PCR; TCRdb's copy has only in-frame clones and lacks some. Of 100,000 to 150,000 clones in the sample, around four fifths are singletons; the top ten hold approximately 2.8%. The source material was PBMCs. All receptors come from a boy between 2 and 15 years old in good health and CMV-seronegative. Both conserved end residues are part of each CDR3.

v_call	j_call	cdr3_aa
TRBV7-9	TRBJ2-1	CASIEGSGALGYNEQFF
TRBV29-1	TRBJ2-2	CSVEDRYTGELFF
TRBV7-9	TRBJ2-7	CSSSFRQGLSYEQYF
TRBV6-5	TRBJ1-5	CAVGQGSNQPQHF
TRBV21-1	TRBJ1-1	CASSKSQQGAAEAFF
TRBV29-1	TRBJ1-2	CSAQTRSGLGGYTF
TRBV15	TRBJ1-4	CATSSGQALTGEKLFF
TRBV28	TRBJ2-1	CASRSSGTNYNEQFF
TRBV5-1	TRBJ1-3	CASKSTGSLSGNTIYF
TRBV6-1	TRBJ2-3	CASSEGARDTDTQYF
TRBV15	TRBJ1-2	CATSRASGTPRDGYTF
TRBV19	TRBJ1-1	CASSGGEAFF